This T cell receptor beta chain is from a study of T cells after posttransplantation cyclophosphamide. CDR1 and CDR2 from the germline V gene are SGHTA and FQGTGA. The CDR3 runs to 13 residues. The V and J ends lost 1 base and 4 bases respectively, with 5 bases between them. Some clones are missing from TCRdb's copy, which holds only in-frame ones; the method was immunoSEQ multiplex PCR. This table has tens of thousands of clones, 85% to 95% appearing once. This clone was found a few times. The chain carries TRBV7-3 and TRBJ1-5; unclear D gene. The clonotype comes from a woman in her 30s in good health and a related stem cell transplant donor. Sequencing was performed on PBMCs. In nucleotides, the CDR3 is TGTGCCAGCAGCTTAATGGTGAATCAGCCCCAGCATTTT. It encodes CASSLMVNQPQHF.